This T cell receptor beta chain was identified during a study of shared clonotypes between healthy human individuals. On this clone itself: Its target is unknown.

Study-level points and caveats: Naive subsets usually exceeded memory subsets in estimated richness. Clonotype sharing levels among donors were expected to vary with sequencing depth. Sharing across a few donors was seen in about 5% of naive CD4 clonotypes.

Data came from immunoSEQ multiplex PCR; TCRdb stores just in-frame clones and leaves some out. The table lists about 1.5 million clones, 98% of them singletons. Trimming shortened V by 6 bases and J by 5 bases, and 19 bases separated the two germline ends. The CDR3 sequence is 16 residues long. Germline V CDR1 and CDR2: LNHDA, SQIVND (reference sequence). This receptor was obtained from a man between 25 and 39 years old in good health. Sequencing was carried out using naive CD4+ T cells sorted from blood. Subset meaning: CD45RA+ positively selected. This rearrangement joins TRBV19 to TRBJ2-2, with a weak D call TRBD1 (6 bases). DNA for the CDR3: TGTGCCAGTAGACACACCGCCGGGACAATTACCGGGGAGCTGTTTTTT. Translated: CASRHTAGTITGELFF.